The subject of this entry is one T cell receptor beta chain. The data were produced by immunoSEQ multiplex PCR, yet TCRdb's version contains in-frame clones alone and is incomplete. The sample holds about 140,000 clones, approximately 94% seen once. These data are taken from a study of control samples from healthy donors and cancer patients. Trimming removed 2 bases from V and 1 base from J, with 12 bases in between. Looked up from germline, CDR1 is MDHEN and CDR2 is SYDVKM. This CDR3 region has 16 residues. The V gene is TRBV28, the J gene TRBJ1-5; the D gene is possibly TRBD1 (5 bases). The clonotype comes from a man in his forties in good health. What was sequenced was blood. This CDR3 reads CASSLGRGKSNQPQHF. CDR3 nucleotides: TGTGCCAGCAGTTTAGGGAGGGGAAAGAGCAATCAGCCCCAGCATTTT.